The 11 T cell receptor beta chains presented below share a single source sample, sequenced in a study of cytomegalovirus exposure and HLA in healthy donors. Both 60 Vbeta primers and 13 Jbeta primers went into the PCR. Profiled with immunoSEQ multiplex PCR; TCRdb holds only in-frame clones, not every one. The table has under 300,000 clones, 65% to 85% seen once. The sequenced sample consisted of PBMCs. These receptors all come from a female donor in good health and CMV-seronegative.

This sequence joins TRBV27 and TRBJ1-1; TRBD1 might be the D (5 bases). Trimming shortened V by 6 bases and J by 0 bases, and 8 bases separated the two germline ends. CDR3 size: 13 residues. Germline CDR1 and CDR2: MNHEY and SMNVEV (reference sequence). CDR3 amino acids: CASRIGVNTEAFF. The CDR3 DNA reads TGTGCCAGCAGAATAGGGGTGAACACTGAAGCTTTCTTT.

This clone was picked up one time. CDR3: CASSLGEGAYEQYF. The CDR3 DNA sequence: TGTGCCAGCAGCTTAGGGGAAGGGGCCTACGAGCAGTACTTC. The rearrangement links TRBV11-3 to TRBJ2-7; D perhaps matches TRBD1 (5 bases). Trimming took off 1 base at V and 2 bases at J, with 9 bases between the two ends. Germline loops: CDR1 SGHNT, CDR2 YENEEA. The CDR3 extends over 14 amino acids.

The chain links TRBV7-3 to TRBJ1-1; 7 bases are a match to TRBD1. From germline, CDR1 is SGHTA and CDR2 FQGTGA. This CDR3 region has 13 residues. V lost 3 bases and J lost 5; bases outside the gene matches: 3. CDR3 amino acids: CASSFNRGTEAFF. The CDR3 DNA reads TGTGCCAGCAGCTTTAACAGGGGAACTGAAGCTTTCTTT.

The rearrangement joins TRBV2 to TRBJ2-7; possibly TRBD1 for D (6 bases). Looked up from germline, CDR1 is SNHLY and CDR2 is FYNNEI. V gave up 6 bases and J gave up 3 bases, with 15 bases separating them. CDR3 length: 14 residues. The CDR3 spells CASRSNREIYEQYF. DNA of the CDR3: TGTGCCAGCAGATCCAACAGGGAAATCTACGAGCAGTACTTC.

V is TRBV9 and J is TRBJ2-7, with D maybe TRBD1 (5 bases). Germline assignment: CDR1 SGDLS and CDR2 YYNGEE. V gave up 4 bases and J gave up 3 bases, with 14 bases separating them. The CDR3 length is 14 residues. CDR3 in amino acids: CASSPARQGYEQYF. The DNA for the CDR3 is TGTGCCAGCAGCCCCGCCCGCCAGGGCTACGAGCAGTACTTC. The entire variable domain, with the rest obtained from reference TRBV9 and TRBJ2-7, is as follows: DSGVTQTPKHLITATGQRVTLRCSPRSGDLSVYWYQQSLDQGLQFLIQYYNGEERAKGNILERFSAQQFPDLHSELNLSSLELGDSALYFCASSPARQGYEQYFGPGTRLTVT.

V is TRBV19 and J is TRBJ1-2, with D unclear. Germline V lookup: CDR1 LNHDA, CDR2 SQIVND (reference sequence). The V end lost 11 bases, the J end lost 6 bases, and 22 bases lay between the germline ends. This CDR3 comprises 14 residues. In DNA, the CDR3 is TGTGCCGGTACTCCAGCGGGCTGGTCGAATGGCTACACCTTC. This translates into CAGTPAGWSNGYTF.

The rearrangement joins TRBV15 to TRBJ2-5; 8 bases agree with TRBD2. This CDR3 region has 17 residues. J was trimmed by 4 bases and V by 1 base; bases with no gene match: 11. Germline V gives CDR1 LNHNV, CDR2 YYDKDF (reference sequence). CDR3 protein: CATSRGPAGVGVETQYF. For the CDR3, the DNA is TGTGCCACCAGCAGAGGACCAGCGGGAGTGGGTGTAGAGACCCAGTACTTC.

This clone was detected once. The CDR3 DNA sequence: TGCGCCAGCAGCCACTTAAATGAGCAGTTCTTC. Its translation: CASSHLNEQFF. The chain links TRBV4-3 to TRBJ2-1, with D unclear. CDR3 length: 11 residues. V was pared by 3 bases and J by 7 bases, with 4 bases between. Germline lookup yields CDR1 LGHNA and CDR2 YSLEER.

The genes are TRBV6-1 and TRBJ1-4, with TRBD1 as a possible D gene (6 bases). This CDR3 is 13 amino acids long. Germline CDR1 is MNHNS and CDR2 is SASEGT. Between the trimmed V and J ends, which lost 7 bases and 6 bases, there was a span of 12 bases. In DNA form, the CDR3 reads TGTGCCAGCACCGCGGGGGCTGATGAAAAACTGTTTTTT. Translated, it gives CASTAGADEKLFF.

This chain links TRBV4-1 with TRBJ2-7; perhaps TRBD2 as D (6 bases). Trimming pared 4 bases from V and 3 bases from J, leaving 16 bases between. Per the germline V gene, CDR1 is MGHRA and CDR2 is YSYEKL. The CDR3 sequence is 15 residues long. The chain's CDR3 is CASSPSQREDYEQYF. DNA for the CDR3: TGCGCCAGCAGCCCGTCTCAGAGGGAGGACTACGAGCAGTACTTC.

A remark on this clone: Mismatch with germline at one junction end may stem from a read error. The chain recombines TRBV7-9 with TRBJ1-1, with 8 bases matching TRBD1. Germline CDR1 SEHNR, CDR2 FQNEAQ (reference sequence). CDR3 length: 15 amino acids. CDR3 region: CSSTSQRTGRTEAFF. The DNA for the CDR3 is TGTTCCAGCACCTCCCAGAGGACAGGGAGGACTGAAGCTTTCTTT.